The TCR beta chain described here comes from a study of post-analysis software for immune sequencing data. Prepared TCR beta cDNA libraries contained unique molecular identifiers. MiXCR, run by TCRdb on the PCR reads, gives a single entry per CDR3 protein. The table has 700,000 to 900,000 distinct CDR3 sequences, around 46% seen once; the top ten hold roughly 4.9%. About this clonotype itself: Its antigen is unknown.

The CDR3 is 16 amino acids. CDR1 SEHNR and CDR2 FQNEAQ come from the germline V gene (reference sequence). V lost 0 bases, J lost 2 bases, and 12 bases lay in between. Study findings and constraints: In patients, about five TRBV segments were more frequent than in controls, with TRBV5-6, TRBV5-1 and TRBV20-1 among them.

The clonotype originates from a girl aged 5 to 17 with multiple sclerosis. This chain links TRBV7-9 with TRBJ2-3; D is ambiguous. The specimen was blood. CDR3 in amino acids: CASSLARQAYTDTQYF. The CDR3 DNA sequence: TGTGCCAGCAGCTTAGCGAGGCAGGCTTACACAGATACGCAGTATTTT.